This is a list of T cell receptor beta chains from one sample in a study of T cell responses to AZD1222 COVID-19 vaccine. The repertoire was sequenced with immunoSEQ multiplex PCR; TCRdb's copy has only in-frame clones and lacks some. The repertoire holds approximately 190,000 clones, with 80% to 90% as singletons. The sequencing here drew on peripheral blood, taken on day 0 of MenACWY control vaccination. Receptor source: an adult in good health. Both conserved end residues are part of each CDR3.

v_call cdr3_aa
TRBV7-3 CASSSGVQSDTQYF
TRBV11-3 CASSRRTGPEQYF
TRBV25-1 CASIQTGMNTEAFF
TRBV7-3 CASSPSNTGELFF
TRBV7-2 CASSPRGTVPDTQYF
TRBV27 CASSLSYSAGNTIYF
TRBV7-3 CASSSGQRYSPLHF
TRBV5-1 CASSGTSGRAEETQYF
TRBV28 CASRTSDNNEQFF
TRBV5-1 CASSGGTGDPGNTIYF
TRBV27 CASSRGLAGNMSRWVAKNIQYF
TRBV11-2 CASSPGSSRQETQYF
TRBV11-3 CASSLRLAGEKLAKNIQYF
TRBV7-3 CASSPVGANTEAFF
TRBV6-5 CASRLEPGAPGEQYF
TRBV5-4 CASSQGEGYNEQFF
TRBV3-1/TRBV3-2 CASSQNSLAGDWRQYF
TRBV28 CASSTTDNEQYF
TRBV3-1/TRBV3-2 CASSQDPHAVYGYTF
TRBV6-2/TRBV6-3 CASSSRTRAGSHEQYF
TRBV6-6 CASRPRQENPDTQYF
TRBV25-1 CASSTGYEQYF
TRBV5-6 CASINSRQGDYEQYF
TRBV19 CASSFGETGELFF
TRBV30 CAWSGRGQGPNQPQHF
TRBV9 CASSVLTGRGYTF
TRBV7-2 CASSPGTSGADTQYF
TRBV27 CASSSGEFYEQYF
TRBV7-8 CASSLLSGSLGSGNTIYF
TRBV7-9 CATEQGSSYEQYF
TRBV10-3 CAISEPGGTDTQYF
TRBV29-1 CSVKRQGATGNTIYF
TRBV5-6 CASSLGEAYEQYF
TRBV5-4 CASSLFGQAGPQHF
TRBV11-2 CASSLGLAVNNEQFF
TRBV6-5 CATGPTSGRNNEQFF
TRBV7-9 CASARGDYGYTF
TRBV9 CASSALAEGETQYF
TRBV30 CAWSEGRGGNQPQHF
TRBV10-2 CASRQGEAEKLFF
TRBV5-4 CASSFHRVPEAFF
TRBV11-2 CASTEIWGSGNTIYF
TRBV11-2 CASRLPEGDTQYF
TRBV7-9 CASSPQGSLAKNIQYF
TRBV28 CASRLTGEGSNQPQHF
TRBV6-2/TRBV6-3 CASSYFPKRREATEAFF
TRBV7-2 CASSSRDRGLNQPQHF